Below, 5 T cell receptor beta chains from the same sample are listed, as sequenced in a study of blood T cells in healthy people across ages. Then a second PCR, running roughly 7 to 11 cycles, was carried out with a sample-barcoded 5' primer and a J-beta primer mix. TCRdb re-derived calls from the 5' RACE reads in MiXCR, one entry per CDR3 protein. The table has fewer than 900,000 distinct CDR3 sequences, 40% to 45% seen once; the top ten hold 20% to 25%. The source material was blood. Source of these receptors: a woman aged 60-70 years in good health.

The CDR3 DNA follows: TGCAGTGCTAGAGGGCCCAGGGGGCCTAGCACAGATACGCAGTATTTT. It codes for CSARGPRGPSTDTQYF. V and J are TRBV20-1 and TRBJ2-3; 8 positions agree with TRBD1. Germline V gene lookup returns CDR1 DFQATT and CDR2 SNEGSKA (reference sequence). Trimming removed 1 base from V and 0 bases from J; junction bases left unmatched: 6. CDR3 length equals 16 residues.

The rearrangement links TRBV18 to TRBJ1-5, with D possibly TRBD1 on 5 matching bases. Germline V gives CDR1 KGHSH, CDR2 LQKENI. The CDR3 totals 14 residues. The V gene lost 6 bases and the J gene lost 7 bases, with 16 bases spanning the gap. This chain's CDR3 is CASSTGWGSQPQHF. The DNA for the CDR3 is TGTGCCAGCTCCACGGGATGGGGCAGCCAGCCCCAGCATTTT.

This clonotype showed up many times. V and J are TRBV12-3 or TRBV12-4 and TRBJ2-5, with D perhaps TRBD1 (5 bases). This CDR3 comprises 14 residues. V dropped 5 bases and J dropped 5 bases, with 15 bases sitting between them. The CDR3 sequence is CASSTGQGWETQYF. The CDR3 DNA reads as TGTGCCAGCAGTACCGGACAAGGGTGGGAGACCCAGTACTTC.

The CDR3 coding sequence is TGCGCCAGCAGCCCGGCGGGGAGGACCACAGATACGCAGTATTTT. It encodes CASSPAGRTTDTQYF. This chain links TRBV5-1 with TRBJ2-3, with D possibly being TRBD2 (6 bases). Germline CDR1 SGHRS, CDR2 YFSETQ. CDR3 length equals 15 residues. The V gene lost 4 bases and the J gene lost 2 bases, with 14 bases spanning the gap. The variable domain in full, completed from reference TRBV5-1 and TRBJ2-3, reads KAGVTQTPRYLIKTRGQQVTLSCSPISGHRSVSWYQQTPGQGLQFLFEYFSETQRNKGNFPGRFSGRQFSNSRSEMNVSTLELGDSALYLCASSPAGRTTDTQYFGPGTRLTVL.

This chain connects TRBV15 to TRBJ2-3; tentative D call: TRBD2 (5 bases). From germline, CDR1 is LNHNV and CDR2 YYDKDF (reference sequence). This CDR3 comprises 16 residues. The V and J ends lost 0 bases and 0 bases respectively, with 10 bases between them. This CDR3 reads CATSRESAESTDTQYF. The DNA of the CDR3 is TGTGCCACCAGCAGAGAATCAGCGGAAAGCACAGATACGCAGTATTTT.